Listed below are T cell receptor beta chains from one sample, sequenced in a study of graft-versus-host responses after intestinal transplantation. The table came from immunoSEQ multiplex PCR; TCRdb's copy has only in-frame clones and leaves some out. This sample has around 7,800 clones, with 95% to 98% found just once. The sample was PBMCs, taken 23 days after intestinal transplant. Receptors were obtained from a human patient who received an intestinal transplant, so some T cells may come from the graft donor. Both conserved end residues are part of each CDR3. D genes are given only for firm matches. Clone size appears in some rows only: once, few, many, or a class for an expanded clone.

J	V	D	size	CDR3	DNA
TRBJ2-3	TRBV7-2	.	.	CASSSPRGRDTQYF	TGTGCCAGCAGCTCCCCCCGGGGGAGAGATACGCAGTATTTT
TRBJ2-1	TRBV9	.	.	CASSVVGRTSYNEQFF	TGTGCCAGCAGCGTAGTGGGAAGAACCTCCTACAATGAGCAGTTCTTC
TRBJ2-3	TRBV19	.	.	CASSIDRPYTDTQYF	TGTGCCAGTAGTATAGATCGGCCCTACACAGATACGCAGTATTTT
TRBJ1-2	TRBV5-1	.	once	CASSLVWDPRGRNYGYTF	TGCGCCAGCAGCTTGGTGTGGGACCCAAGGGGCCGGAACTATGGCTACACCTTC
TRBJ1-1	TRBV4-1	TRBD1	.	CASSQATGASTEAFF	TGCGCCAGCAGCCAAGCTACAGGGGCGAGCACTGAAGCTTTCTTT
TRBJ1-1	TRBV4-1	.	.	CASSQKTGLMNTEAFF	TGCGCCAGCAGCCAAAAGACAGGCCTAATGAACACTGAAGCTTTCTTT
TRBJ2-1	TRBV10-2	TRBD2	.	CASSEGLAEHNEQFF	TGCGCCAGCAGTGAGGGGCTAGCGGAGCACAATGAGCAGTTCTTC
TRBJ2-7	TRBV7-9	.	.	CASGGQTYEQYF	TGTGCCAGCGGCGGACAGACCTACGAGCAGTACTTC
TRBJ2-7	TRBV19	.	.	CASSIVGVDHEQYF	TGTGCCAGTAGTATAGTGGGAGTCGACCACGAGCAGTACTTC
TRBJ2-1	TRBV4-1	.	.	CASSQDSRIEQFF	TGCGCCAGCAGCCAAGATTCCAGGATTGAGCAGTTCTTC
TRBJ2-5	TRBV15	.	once	CATGGEGQETQYF	TGTGCCACCGGGGGCGAAGGTCAAGAGACCCAGTACTTC
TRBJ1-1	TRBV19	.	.	CASRNIRSGHPKLAFF	TGTGCCAGTAGGAATATTAGATCAGGACACCCCAAATTGGCTTTCTTT
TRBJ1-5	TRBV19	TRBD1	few	CASRTGGGQPQHF	TGTGCCAGTAGGACAGGGGGCGGTCAGCCCCAGCATTTT
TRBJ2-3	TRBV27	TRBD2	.	CASSFAGGPNTQYF	TGTGCCAGCAGTTTTGCGGGAGGGCCAAATACGCAGTATTTT
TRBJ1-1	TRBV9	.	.	CASSPWGDTEAFF	TGTGCCAGCAGCCCATGGGGGGACACTGAAGCTTTCTTT
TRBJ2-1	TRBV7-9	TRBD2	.	CASSMREGAYNEQFF	TGTGCCAGCAGCATGCGGGAGGGAGCCTACAATGAGCAGTTCTTC
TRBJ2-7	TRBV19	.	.	CASSIASGTLSYEQYF	TGTGCCAGTAGTATAGCGTCCGGGACCCTCTCCTACGAGCAGTACTTC
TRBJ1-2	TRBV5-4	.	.	CASSQTLTDDYGYTF	TGTGCCAGCAGCCAAACTCTGACAGACGACTATGGCTACACCTTC
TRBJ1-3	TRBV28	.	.	CASSFLPRDGTIYF	TGTGCCAGCAGTTTTCTCCCGCGGGACGGGACCATATATTTT
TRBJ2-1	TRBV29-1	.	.	CSGLLDNEQFF	TGCAGCGGATTACTTGACAATGAGCAGTTCTTC
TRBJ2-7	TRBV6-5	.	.	CASSYSCDRTTYEQYF	TGTGCCAGCAGTTACTCGTGTGACAGGACCACTTACGAGCAGTACTTC
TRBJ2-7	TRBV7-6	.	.	CASSLDPYEQYF	TGTGCCAGCAGCTTGGACCCCTACGAGCAGTACTTC
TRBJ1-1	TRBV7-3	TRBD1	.	CASSSGTGQNTEAFF	TGTGCCAGCAGCTCAGGGACAGGGCAGAACACTGAAGCTTTCTTT
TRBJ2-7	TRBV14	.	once	CASSPAPRAGEQYF	TGTGCCAGCAGCCCAGCTCCCAGGGCGGGCGAGCAGTACTTC
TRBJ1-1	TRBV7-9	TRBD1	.	CASSRPTGGMTEAFF	TGTGCCAGCAGCAGGCCGACAGGGGGTATGACTGAAGCTTTCTTT
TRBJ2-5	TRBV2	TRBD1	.	CASRRGPYVGETQYF	TGTGCCAGCAGGAGGGGGCCCTACGTGGGAGAGACCCAGTACTTC
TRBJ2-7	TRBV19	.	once	CASSLGSYEQYF	TGTGCCAGTTCACTGGGCTCCTACGAGCAGTACTTC
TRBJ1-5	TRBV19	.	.	CASSMGWDQPQHF	TGTGCCAGTAGTATGGGCTGGGATCAGCCCCAGCATTTT
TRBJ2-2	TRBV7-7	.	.	CASSGGGANTGELFF	TGTGCTAGCAGCGGAGGGGGGGCGAATACCGGGGAGCTGTTTTTT
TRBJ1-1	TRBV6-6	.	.	CASSYSMRGTEAFF	TGTGCCAGCAGTTACTCGATGCGGGGCACTGAAGCTTTCTTT
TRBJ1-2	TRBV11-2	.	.	CASSHINYGYTF	TGTGCCAGCAGCCATATCAACTATGGCTACACCTTC
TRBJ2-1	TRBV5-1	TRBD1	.	CASSFRTGALIYNEQFF	TGCGCCAGCAGCTTCCGGACAGGGGCTCTAATTTACAATGAGCAGTTCTTC
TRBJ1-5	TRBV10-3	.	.	CAISESVTSGGRNQPQHF	TGTGCCATCAGTGAGTCGGTTACCTCGGGGGGGAGAAATCAGCCCCAGCATTTT
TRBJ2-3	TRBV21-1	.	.	CASGTDREHTDTQYF	TGTGCCAGCGGCACGGACAGAGAACACACAGATACGCAGTATTTT
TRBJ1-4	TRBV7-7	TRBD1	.	CASSRQGIKEKLFF	TGTGCTAGCAGCCGACAGGGTATAAAGGAAAAACTGTTTTTT
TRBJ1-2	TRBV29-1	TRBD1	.	CSVEGQGEGYTF	TGCAGCGTTGAAGGCCAGGGGGAAGGCTACACCTTC
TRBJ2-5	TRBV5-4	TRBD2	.	CASSEREGLQETQYF	TGTGCCAGCAGCGAGCGGGAGGGCCTTCAGGAGACCCAGTACTTC
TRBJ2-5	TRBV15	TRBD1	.	CATSRVHRGAQETQYF	TGTGCCACCAGCAGAGTTCACAGGGGGGCCCAAGAGACCCAGTACTTC
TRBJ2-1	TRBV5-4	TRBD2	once	CASRPFGLGGLGSYNEQFF	TGTGCCAGCAGACCATTTGGTCTGGGCGGACTAGGGTCCTACAATGAGCAGTTCTTC
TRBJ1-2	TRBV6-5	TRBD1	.	CASSYGDREYGYTF	TGTGCCAGCAGTTACGGGGACAGGGAGTATGGCTACACCTTC
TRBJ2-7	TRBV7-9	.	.	CASSSLDSSSYEQYF	TGTGCCAGCAGCTCCCTGGACAGTTCCTCCTACGAGCAGTACTTC
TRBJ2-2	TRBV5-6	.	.	CASSLGSAELFF	TGTGCCAGCAGCTTGGGCTCCGCGGAGCTGTTTTTT
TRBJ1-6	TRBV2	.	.	CASSEAGENSPLHF	TGTGCCAGCAGTGAAGCAGGGGAGAATTCACCCCTCCACTTT
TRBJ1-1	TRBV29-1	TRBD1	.	CSVGRGTGDSSTEAFF	TGCAGCGTTGGAAGGGGGACAGGGGATTCAAGCACTGAAGCTTTCTTT
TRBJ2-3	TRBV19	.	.	CASSTGPDTQYF	TGTGCCAGTAGTACAGGGCCAGATACGCAGTATTTT
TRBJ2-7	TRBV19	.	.	CASSFALEGYEQYF	TGTGCCAGTAGTTTTGCCCTGGAGGGATACGAGCAGTACTTC
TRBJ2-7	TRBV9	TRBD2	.	CASSPLMGLAGGSSYEQYF	TGTGCCAGCAGCCCCCTGATGGGGCTAGCGGGAGGGAGCTCCTACGAGCAGTACTTC
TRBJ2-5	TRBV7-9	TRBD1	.	CASSYDRDETQYF	TGTGCCAGCAGCTACGACAGGGATGAGACCCAGTACTTC
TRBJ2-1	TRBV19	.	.	CASSIVLLAYNEQFF	TGTGCCAGTAGTATAGTTTTGCTAGCGTACAATGAGCAGTTCTTC
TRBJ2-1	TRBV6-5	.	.	CASSYYSGIEQFF	TGTGCCAGCAGCTATTATAGCGGAATAGAGCAGTTCTTC
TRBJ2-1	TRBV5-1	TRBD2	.	CASSPMGSGRNEQFF	TGCGCCAGCAGCCCAATGGGTAGCGGGAGGAATGAGCAGTTCTTC
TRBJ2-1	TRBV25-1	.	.	CASSELGGAGEQFF	TGTGCCAGCAGTGAATTGGGGGGGGCTGGTGAGCAGTTCTTC
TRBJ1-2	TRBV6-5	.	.	CASSYTANYGYTF	TGTGCCAGCAGTTATACAGCCAACTATGGCTACACCTTC
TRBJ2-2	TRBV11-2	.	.	CASSLRGELFF	TGTGCCAGCAGCCTTCGCGGGGAGCTGTTTTTT
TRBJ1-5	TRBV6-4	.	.	CASSDLGFPNQPQHF	TGTGCCAGCAGTGATCTCGGTTTTCCCAATCAGCCCCAGCATTTT
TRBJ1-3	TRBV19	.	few	CASSYPGNTIYF	TGTGCCAGTAGTTATCCTGGAAACACCATATATTTT
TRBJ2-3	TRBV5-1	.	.	CASSLSTTSGDTQYF	TGCGCCAGCAGCTTGAGTACGACCTCAGGAGATACGCAGTATTTT
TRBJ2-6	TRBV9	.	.	CASSLEQVPSSGANVLTF	TGTGCCAGCAGCCTAGAACAGGTTCCCAGCTCTGGGGCCAACGTCCTGACTTTC
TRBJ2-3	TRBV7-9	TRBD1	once	CASSSPFRDSSTDTQYF	TGTGCCAGCAGCTCCCCCTTTAGGGACAGCTCCACAGATACGCAGTATTTT
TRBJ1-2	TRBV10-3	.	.	CAISESGEDGYTF	TGTGCCATCAGTGAGTCCGGGGAGGATGGCTACACCTTC